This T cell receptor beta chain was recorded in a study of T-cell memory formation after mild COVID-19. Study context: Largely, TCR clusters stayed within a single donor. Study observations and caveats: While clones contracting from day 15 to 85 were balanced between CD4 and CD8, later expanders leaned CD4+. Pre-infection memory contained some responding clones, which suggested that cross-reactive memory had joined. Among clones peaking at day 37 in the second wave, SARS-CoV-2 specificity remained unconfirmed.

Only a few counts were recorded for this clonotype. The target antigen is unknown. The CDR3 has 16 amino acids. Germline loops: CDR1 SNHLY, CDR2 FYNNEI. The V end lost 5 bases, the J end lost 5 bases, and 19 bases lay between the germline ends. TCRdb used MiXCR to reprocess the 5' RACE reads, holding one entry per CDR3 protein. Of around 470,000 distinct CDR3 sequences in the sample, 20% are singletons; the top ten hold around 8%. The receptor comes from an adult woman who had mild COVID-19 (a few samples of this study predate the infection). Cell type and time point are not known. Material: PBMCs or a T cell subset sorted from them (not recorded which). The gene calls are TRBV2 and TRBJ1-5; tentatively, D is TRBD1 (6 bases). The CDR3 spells CASSIDRHRGDQPQHF. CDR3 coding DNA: TGTGCCAGCAGTATAGACAGGCATCGGGGGGATCAGCCCCAGCATTTT.